These T cell receptor beta chains were read from a single sample in a study of shared clonotypes between healthy human individuals. Sequenced by immunoSEQ multiplex PCR; TCRdb stores in-frame clones only, minus some. The sample records roughly 2.2 million clones, about nine tenths being singletons. Material: naive CD4+ T cells from PBMCs. The receptors come from a young man in good health. Some clones in this sample may be carry-over from other donors' samples. CDR3s include the opening cysteine and the closing phenylalanine or tryptophan. A D gene is named only where the DNA matches it firmly. The size of a clone is reported for some rows only, either as once, few or many, or as a class for expanded clones.

>TRBJ2-2|TRBD1|TRBV5-1|-
TGCGCCAGCAGCTTCGGGCCAAGACAGGGGAACACCGGGGAGCTGTTTTTT
CASSFGPRQGNTGELFF
>TRBJ2-5|-|TRBV7-2|-
TGTGCCAGCAGCTTAAGTAGGGCCGGAGAGACCCAGTACTTC
CASSLSRAGETQYF
>TRBJ2-3|-|TRBV5-1|-
TGCGCCAGCAGCTTCGGCAGGAGCACAGATACGCAGTATTTT
CASSFGRSTDTQYF
>TRBJ1-3|-|TRBV19|-
TGTGCCAGTCGAAACAGGGCTGGAAACACCATATATTTT
CASRNRAGNTIYF
>TRBJ1-1|-|TRBV5-1|-
TGCGCCAGCAGCTCCTTACCAGGGTGGACGGCGGACACTGAAGCTTTCTTT
CASSSLPGWTADTEAFF
>TRBJ2-1|TRBD2|TRBV2|-
TGTGCCAGTGGGGGCAGCGGGAGTTCGGGATACAATGAGCAGTTCTTC
CASGGSGSSGYNEQFF
>TRBJ1-1|-|TRBV4-3|-
TGCGCCAGCAGCCAGGGAGGGTACAGGCACACTGAAGCTTTCTTT
CASSQGGYRHTEAFF
>TRBJ1-1|-|TRBV20-1|-
TGCAGGGCAAGGATGAACACTGAAGCTTTCTTT
CRARMNTEAFF
>TRBJ2-3|-|TRBV2|-
TGTGCCAGCAGTGAAGGGGGAACCGCCACAGATACGCAGTATTTT
CASSEGGTATDTQYF
>TRBJ2-7|TRBD2|TRBV6-1|-
TGTGCCAGCAGTGAAACTATGGGACTAGCGGGCTACGAGCAGTACTTC
CASSETMGLAGYEQYF
>TRBJ2-5|-|TRBV7-3|once
TGTGCCAGCAGCTTAGGGGGTAACCAAGAGACCCAGTACTTC
CASSLGGNQETQYF
>TRBJ1-2|-|TRBV27|-
TGTGCCAGCAGTTTAGGGCCCGGGTATGACCGAGGCTATGGCTACACCTTC
CASSLGPGYDRGYGYTF
>TRBJ2-1|-|TRBV7-8|-
TGTGCCAGCAGCTTGCCCGGGTCTTACAATGAGCAGTTCTTC
CASSLPGSYNEQFF
>TRBJ1-1|-|TRBV18|-
TGTGCCAGCTCACCGGTGTTTAAGGGCTGGGACACTGAAGCTTTCTTT
CASSPVFKGWDTEAFF
>TRBJ1-2|-|TRBV6-5|-
TGTGCCAGCAGCGCCCACCCCTCGGGGAGGGATGGCTACACCTTC
CASSAHPSGRDGYTF
>TRBJ2-1|TRBD1|TRBV5-1|-
TGCGCCAGCAGCTCAGGACAGGGTCGGGTAGGGTTCTTC
CASSSGQGRVGFF
>TRBJ1-5|-|TRBV25-1|-
TGTGCCAGCAGTGAATATATGCGGGTGGGGTGTCAGCCCCAGCATTTT
CASSEYMRVGCQPQHF
>TRBJ2-5|TRBD2|TRBV28|-
TGTGCCAGCAGTTCCCCAGGGAGGGGCCAAGAGACCCAGTACTTC
CASSSPGRGQETQYF
>TRBJ1-3|-|TRBV7-8|few
TGTGCCAGCAGCTTAATCACGTCCGGAAACACCATATATTTT
CASSLITSGNTIYF
>TRBJ2-3|TRBD2|TRBV9|-
TGTGCCAGCAGCGCCCAACGGGGGGGGTTGGGAACAGATACGCAGTATTTT
CASSAQRGGLGTDTQYF